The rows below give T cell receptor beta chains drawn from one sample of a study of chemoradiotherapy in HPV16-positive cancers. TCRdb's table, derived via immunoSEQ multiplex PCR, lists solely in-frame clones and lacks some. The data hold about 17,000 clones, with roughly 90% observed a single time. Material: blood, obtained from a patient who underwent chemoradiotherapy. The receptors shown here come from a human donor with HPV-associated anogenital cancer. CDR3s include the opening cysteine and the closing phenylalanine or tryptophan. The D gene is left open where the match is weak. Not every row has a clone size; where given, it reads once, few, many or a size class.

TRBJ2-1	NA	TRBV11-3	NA	CASSFRGGDLGEQFF	TGTGCCAGCAGCTTCCGAGGAGGAGATTTGGGTGAGCAGTTCTTC
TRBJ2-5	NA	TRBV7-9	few	CASSSLDWGLQETQYF	TGTGCCAGCAGCTCACTCGATTGGGGACTGCAAGAGACCCAGTACTTC
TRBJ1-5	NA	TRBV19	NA	CASRLTEGPQHF	TGTGCCAGTAGATTAACAGAGGGACCCCAGCATTTT
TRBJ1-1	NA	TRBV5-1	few	CASAEPGGVTEAFF	TGCGCCAGCGCCGAACCCGGGGGGGTCACTGAAGCTTTCTTT
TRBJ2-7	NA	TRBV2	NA	CASSEAPYEQYF	TGTGCCAGCAGTGAAGCGCCGTACGAGCAGTACTTC
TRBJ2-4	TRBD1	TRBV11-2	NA	CASSGDRVVVGIQYF	TGTGCCAGCAGCGGGGACAGGGTCGTTGTAGGGATTCAGTACTTC
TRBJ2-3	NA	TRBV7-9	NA	CATQLRSDTQYF	TGTGCCACCCAACTCCGGTCAGATACGCAGTATTTT
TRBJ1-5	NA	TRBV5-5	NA	CASSHLGRDSNQPQHF	TGTGCCAGCAGCCACCTTGGCAGAGATAGCAATCAGCCCCAGCATTTT
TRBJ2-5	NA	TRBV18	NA	CASSPVHSQETQYF	TGTGCCAGCTCACCCGTGCACAGCCAAGAGACCCAGTACTTC
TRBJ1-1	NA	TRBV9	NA	CASSVGTKNTEAFF	TGTGCCAGCAGCGTGGGCACAAAGAACACTGAAGCTTTCTTT
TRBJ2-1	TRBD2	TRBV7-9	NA	CASSSGLYNEQFF	TGTGCCAGCAGCTCGGGACTATACAATGAGCAGTTCTTC
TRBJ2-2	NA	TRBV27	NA	CASSYSAGLGTGELFF	TGTGCCAGCAGTTACAGCGCGGGCTTAGGGACCGGGGAGCTGTTTTTT
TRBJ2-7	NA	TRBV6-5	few	CASTRGDGSYEQYF	TGTGCCAGCACCCGAGGGGACGGTTCCTACGAGCAGTACTTC
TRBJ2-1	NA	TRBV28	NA	CASSPPDVASSYNEQFF	TGTGCCAGCAGTCCCCCCGATGTAGCAAGCTCCTACAATGAGCAGTTCTTC
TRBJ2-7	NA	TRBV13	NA	CASSSGISLRSYEQYF	TGTGCCAGCAGCTCCGGGATATCGTTGCGATCCTACGAGCAGTACTTC
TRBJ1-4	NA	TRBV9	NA	CASSASPGTLNEKLFF	TGTGCCAGCAGCGCCTCCCCCGGAACTCTTAATGAAAAACTGTTTTTT
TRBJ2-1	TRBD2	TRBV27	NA	CASSSTGTTQTNEQFF	TGTGCCAGCAGTTCAACCGGGACTACCCAGACGAATGAGCAGTTCTTC
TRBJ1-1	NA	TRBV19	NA	CASRIQGEAEAFF	TGTGCCAGTAGGATCCAGGGTGAGGCTGAAGCTTTCTTT
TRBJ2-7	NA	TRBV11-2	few	CASSPSGSEQYF	TGTGCCAGCAGCCCTAGTGGGAGCGAGCAGTACTTC
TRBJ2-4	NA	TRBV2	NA	CASTAMVEGAFKNIQYF	TGTGCCAGCACTGCGATGGTGGAGGGGGCGTTCAAAAACATTCAGTACTTC
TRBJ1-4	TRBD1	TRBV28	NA	CASSFTGGGKLFF	TGTGCCAGCAGTTTCACAGGGGGCGGAAAACTGTTTTTT
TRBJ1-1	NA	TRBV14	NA	CASSQDQLWGFGSGEAFF	TGTGCCAGCAGCCAAGATCAGTTGTGGGGCTTCGGAAGCGGTGAAGCTTTCTTT
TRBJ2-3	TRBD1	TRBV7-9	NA	CASSDLWTGATDTQYF	TGTGCCAGCAGCGACCTATGGACAGGCGCCACAGATACGCAGTATTTT
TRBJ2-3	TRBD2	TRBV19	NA	CASSIGGSSGRGTDTQYF	TGTGCCAGTAGTATCGGAGGGAGTAGCGGGAGAGGGACAGATACGCAGTATTTT
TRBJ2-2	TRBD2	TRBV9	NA	CASSVASGRWTGELFF	TGTGCCAGCAGCGTAGCTAGCGGGAGGTGGACCGGGGAGCTGTTTTTT
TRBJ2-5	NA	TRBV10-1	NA	CASSESLSPYGEQYF	TGCGCCAGCAGTGAGTCGCTCTCACCCTATGGGGAGCAGTACTTC
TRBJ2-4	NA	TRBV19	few	CASSTVHLRVRDIQYF	TGTGCCAGTAGTACCGTCCACCTCAGGGTAAGGGACATTCAGTACTTC
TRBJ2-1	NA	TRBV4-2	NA	CASSQVVGSEQFF	TGTGCCAGCAGCCAAGTTGTCGGTAGTGAGCAGTTCTTC
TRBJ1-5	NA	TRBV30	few	CAWILRNQPQHF	TGTGCCTGGATTCTTCGAAATCAGCCCCAGCATTTT
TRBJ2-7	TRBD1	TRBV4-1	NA	CASSQDPGQGNPSSYEQYF	TGCGCCAGCAGCCAAGATCCGGGACAGGGGAACCCAAGCTCCTACGAGCAGTACTTC
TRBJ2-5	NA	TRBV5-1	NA	CASSPGGGARETQYF	TGCGCCAGCAGCCCTGGAGGGGGGGCAAGGGAGACCCAGTACTTC
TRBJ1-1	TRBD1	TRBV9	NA	CASSVDLPGQGKVNTEAFF	TGTGCCAGCAGTGTAGATCTGCCGGGACAGGGTAAGGTGAACACTGAAGCTTTCTTT
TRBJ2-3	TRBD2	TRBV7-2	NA	CASSLRGLAGGFTDTQYF	TGTGCCAGCAGCTTGAGAGGACTAGCGGGAGGATTCACAGATACGCAGTATTTT
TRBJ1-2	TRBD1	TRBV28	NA	CASSTGQDTSYTF	TGTGCCAGCAGTACGGGACAGGACACTAGCTACACCTTC
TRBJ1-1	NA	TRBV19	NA	CASSSGAFGAFF	TGTGCCAGTTCATCAGGGGCCTTCGGGGCTTTCTTT
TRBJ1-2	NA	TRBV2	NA	CASSDTPANYGYTF	TGTGCCAGCAGTGACACACCCGCTAACTATGGCTACACCTTC
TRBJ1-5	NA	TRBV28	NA	CASIWSGQGDNQPQHF	TGTGCCAGCATCTGGTCGGGTCAAGGCGATAATCAGCCCCAGCATTTT
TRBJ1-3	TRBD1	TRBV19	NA	CASTSTGTGNTIYF	TGTGCCAGTACCTCGACAGGGACTGGAAACACCATATATTTT
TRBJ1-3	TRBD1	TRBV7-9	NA	CASSLIYLGQVSGNTIYF	TGTGCCAGCAGCTTAATTTATCTTGGACAGGTCTCTGGAAACACCATATATTTT
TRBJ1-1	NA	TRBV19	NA	CASSWSGEMNTEAFF	TGTGCCAGTAGTTGGTCAGGGGAAATGAACACTGAAGCTTTCTTT
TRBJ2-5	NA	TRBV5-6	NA	CASTSSSEGYQETQYF	TGTGCCAGCACCTCCAGTAGCGAGGGGTACCAAGAGACCCAGTACTTC
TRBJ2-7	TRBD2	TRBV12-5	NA	CASATGGGTYEQYF	TGTGCTAGTGCTACCGGGGGGGGAACCTACGAGCAGTACTTC
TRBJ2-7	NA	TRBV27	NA	CASSFVGGSYEQYF	TGTGCCAGCAGTTTCGTCGGAGGCTCTTACGAGCAGTACTTC
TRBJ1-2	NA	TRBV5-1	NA	CASSYRQDNPSGYTF	TGCGCCAGCAGCTACCGACAGGACAACCCCTCTGGCTACACCTTC
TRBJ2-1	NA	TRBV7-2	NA	CASSLAGRWGEQFF	TGTGCCAGCAGCTTAGCCGGCAGGTGGGGCGAGCAGTTCTTC
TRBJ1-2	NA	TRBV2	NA	CASKGSWANYGYTF	TGTGCCAGCAAAGGTTCATGGGCTAACTATGGCTACACCTTC